This TCR beta chain was obtained from a study of CD8+ T cells in alopecia areata. The germline gives CDR1 SEHNR, CDR2 FQNEAQ (reference sequence). V dropped 2 bases and J dropped 5; count of bases not matched to a gene: 7. The CDR3 spans 15 residues. TCR sequencing used cDNA made by reverse transcription of extracted RNA. The data were produced by immunoSEQ multiplex PCR, yet TCRdb's version contains in-frame clones alone and is incomplete. Here the sample spans about 180,000 clones, 40% to 65% being singletons. Treatment meaning: oral pan-JAK inhibitor, 5-10 mg twice daily. This clonotype originated in a human donor with alopecia areata. The rearrangement joins TRBV7-9 to TRBJ2-7, with 9 bases matching TRBD1. Sequences were derived from CD8+ T cells sorted from blood, sampled at week 24, from a patient treated with tofacitinib. For the CDR3, the DNA is TGTGCCAGCAGCTTAACAGGGGGCACCCTGGACGAGCAGTACTTC. Its translation: CASSLTGGTLDEQYF.